This entry concerns a single T cell receptor (beta chain). No antigen is known for it. The method behind the library was the immunoSEQ multiplex PCR assay. For the multiplex PCR, a mixture combining 60 forward primers for TCR Vbeta segments and 13 reverse primers for TCR Jbeta segments was used. A multiplex PCR assay on genomic DNA amplified the CDR3 region of rearranged TCR beta genes. The Illumina HiSeq System was used to sequence the amplified TCR beta libraries as 87-base-pair reads. In the authors' own workflow: Across the roughly 700 repertoires, a later analysis counted tens of millions of unique TCR beta chains, some 11 million of which were shared by at least two donors. To remove PCR and sequencing errors, raw reads were error-corrected and collapsed into unique sequences using a nearest-neighbor algorithm that merged closely related sequences. CDR3 sequences were aligned to IMGT reference sequences to assign V, D and J gene segments. Each retained sequence needed at least a six-nucleotide match to both a V gene segment and a J gene segment. Rearrangements were classified as productive when the CDR3 lacked stop codons and remained in frame with V and J, and all other rearrangements were classified as non-productive. Following IMGT convention, CDR3 was defined as the stretch from the second conserved V-encoded cysteine up to the conserved J-encoded phenylalanine. The earlier analysis of 587 of the donors excluded any sequence lacking an unambiguous match to a single V gene segment. In an earlier analysis of some 590 of the donors, a V segment was called functional when productive rearrangements were above 56.7%, and segregating when the standard deviation between donors exceeded 5%. A statistical classification framework was built to diagnose cytomegalovirus status from the catalog of TCR beta chain sequences. In a later analysis, V and J genes were assigned by comparing TCR nucleotide sequences against IMGT/GENE-DB human TR gene sequences. A later analysis assigned CDR3 sequences and most-parsimonious VDJ recombination scenarios with the TCRdist pipeline. A later analysis defined each TCR beta chain by its CDR3 amino acid sequence plus V-gene family, and excluded reads lacking a unique V-gene family. To address suspected cross-contamination and a sequencing artifact, a later analysis removed 592 highly shared, low-generation-probability nucleotide sequences. For each public chain, a later analysis derived a clonal expansion index from normalized ranks of inferred template counts within each repertoire. In a later analysis, generation probabilities were computed with a VDJ recombination model fitted to out-of-frame rearrangements, and the resulting probabilities were checked against IGoR. In a later analysis, hypergeometric tests were used to score TCR-TCR, TCR-HLA and TCR-CMV co-occurrence, with a repertoire-size bias correction applied to TCR pairs. False discovery rates were estimated in a later analysis by permuting HLA or CMV assignments 20 times. In a later analysis, co-occurring TCRs were grouped using DBSCAN, and TCRdist sequence similarity was added for clustering within HLA-allele-positive subsets. Repertoires with fewer than 30,000 or more than 120,000 public chains were left out of co-occurrence clustering, as were a handful of repertoires with anomalous nucleotide sharing. TCRdb retrieved this table from immuneACCESS and kept in-frame rearrangements only. Not all clones are present; in checked studies, unresolved V genes account for under half, and no reason is known for the remainder. The V and J calls and the clone size are those of that table, but D and trimming were determined from the DNA. The table kept for this sample lists around 190,000 clones. The ten largest clones add up to about 1% of the sample.

The cohort comprised fewer than 700 healthy bone marrow donors. At the time of sampling, every cohort member was nominally healthy, though immune exposures that went unrecorded were likely present. The donor tested CMV seropositive and was one of the 289 seropositive cohort members. A peripheral blood sample was collected from each donor, and TCR beta sequencing was performed on peripheral blood mononuclear cells. Genomic DNA extraction from the blood cell samples was performed with the Qiagen DNeasy Blood Extraction Kit. Trimming removed 0 bases from V and 6 bases from J, leaving 18 bases between the germline ends. CDR1 and CDR2 (MGHRA, YSYEKL) derive from the germline V gene. From the cysteine up to the phenylalanine, the CDR3 has a length of 17 residues. The CDR3 DNA has 51 bases and is translated from base 1. The data derive from a study of cytomegalovirus exposure and HLA in healthy donors listed by TCRdb under 2017. Looking at the study overall: An earlier analysis of several hundred of the donors reported roughly 300 Gb of sequence data and some 120 million unique TCR beta sequences from roughly 200 million T cells. An early release covering roughly 600 HLA-typed donors comprised about 310 gigabases of sequencing data and roughly 86 million unique TCR sequences. Of the approximately 400 genotyped donors, approximately 83% fell in the genetic ancestry cluster associated with self-reported Caucasian donors. The study aimed to test whether cataloging public T cell receptors could reveal signatures of past pathogen exposure. The study profiled the T cell repertoires of approximately 700 subjects by immunosequencing and related them to cytomegalovirus serostatus. In addition to the first cohort of several hundred subjects, a separate validation cohort of under 150 different subjects was used. To predict cytomegalovirus infection status, the study brought together high-throughput TCR immunosequencing, statistical association of individual TCRs with disease status, and machine learning. In a later analysis, previously published TCR beta repertoires from about 640 donors were re-analyzed and high-resolution HLA genotyping was added so that TCR occurrence patterns could be studied. The later analysis used no new phenotypic data to find candidate immune exposures, relying instead on TCR beta sequences and their occurrence across donors. An earlier analysis of 587 of the donors used high-throughput TCR beta sequencing to judge whether each TCR beta V gene segment behaved as functional or pseudogenic. Donor age, sex, ethnicity and CMV serostatus were compiled together with the repertoire data. Genome-wide SNP genotypes for about 60% of the roughly 700 donors were used in a later genetic analysis, which treated that subset as a discovery cohort. All discovery cohort repertoires had been generated using a single sequencing platform. Class I and class II HLA loci were covered by the typing at four-digit resolution. Typing coverage differed by locus: A, B, C, DRB1 and DQB1 were typed in about 620-640 donors, DQA1 in 522, DPA1 in nearly 610, and DPB1 in around 490. Roughly 5 DR-DQ haplotypes were handled as single units for association and clustering, since linkage in the cohort was strong. Among 300 to 450 genotyped donors of the cohort, an average of around 240,000 unique TCR beta nucleotide sequences were sequenced per donor, roughly a sixth of them non-productive.

Overall results and qualifications from the work: The presence/absence analyses assumed that sequencing depth was roughly uniform across donors, and that assumption may not be true. Correlated functional status among segregating V segments might reflect linkage disequilibrium, but an unknown experimental factor could not be ruled out. Most TCR sequences were observed very rarely across donors, whereas some public TCRs were present in many individuals. According to the authors, the approach could potentially be generalized to other disease states and immunological phenotypes. A further reported finding was that TCR beta sequences accurately predicted the HLA-A and HLA-B alleles for most subjects in the first cohort. According to a later analysis, most CMV-associated TCR beta chains appeared to be HLA-restricted, and the HLA associations seemed to be driven largely by CMV exposure. In this cohort, only TCR beta chains were sequenced, and detectable features were limited by the absence of alpha or paired-chain data. The study listed 150 to 200 TCR beta chains as associated with cytomegalovirus. A later analysis reported that several top co-occurrence clusters appeared linked to parvovirus B19, influenza, CMV and Epstein-Barr virus. In both the original and validation cohorts, the classifier was reported to diagnose cytomegalovirus status with high specificity and sensitivity. In a later analysis, the rate of TCR association differed among HLA loci, with DRB1 alleles having the most associated TCRs and HLA-C alleles having the fewest. Some IMGT-functional V segments, including TRBV6-2 and TRBV6-3, could not be distinguished by the 87-base-pair reads and were therefore excluded. A few of the identified cytomegalovirus-associated TCR beta chains were confirmed in vitro to be specific for cytomegalovirus antigens. Assigning TCR associations to individual alleles was difficult when HLA alleles, especially DR and DQ, strongly co-occurred. Because counts were too low, seventeen rarely observed V segments, including chromosome 9 orphons, were left out of the earlier analysis of a few hundred of the donors. V-gene and J-gene trimming of TCR beta chains was associated with a missense DCLRE1C variant in a later genetic analysis, and the association was replicated in an independent cohort. Compared with the approximately 670-donor mean, donors in an Asian-associated ancestry cluster had fewer N-insertions in productive TCRs, according to a later genetic analysis. The sequencing pipeline was judged likely to have produced a cluster of highly shared sequence variants as a technical artifact. For the cohort, immune exposure information was limited to CMV serostatus. In a later analysis, HLA-associated TCR beta chains showed more clonal expansion and lower generation probabilities than non-associated chains that were equally common. Broadly in line with IMGT annotations, most TCR beta V segments showed up in productive rearrangements about 87% or about 30% of the time in an earlier analysis of around 600 of the donors. HLA typing was unavailable for some donors at each locus, so association tests used only the typed subset. At a false discovery rate of 0.05, a later analysis linked roughly 17,000 TCR beta sequences to specific HLA alleles.

Specimen: PBMCs. The receptor was derived from a woman aged 30 to 39 in good health and CMV-seropositive. The sequence joins TRBV4-1 to TRBJ2-1; the D gene is possibly TRBD2, with 5 bases matching. In nucleotide form, the sequence is TGCGCCAGCAGCCAAGATAGTCCCAGCGGCCTCCCCAATGAGCAGTTCTTC. Translation gives CASSQDSPSGLPNEQFF.